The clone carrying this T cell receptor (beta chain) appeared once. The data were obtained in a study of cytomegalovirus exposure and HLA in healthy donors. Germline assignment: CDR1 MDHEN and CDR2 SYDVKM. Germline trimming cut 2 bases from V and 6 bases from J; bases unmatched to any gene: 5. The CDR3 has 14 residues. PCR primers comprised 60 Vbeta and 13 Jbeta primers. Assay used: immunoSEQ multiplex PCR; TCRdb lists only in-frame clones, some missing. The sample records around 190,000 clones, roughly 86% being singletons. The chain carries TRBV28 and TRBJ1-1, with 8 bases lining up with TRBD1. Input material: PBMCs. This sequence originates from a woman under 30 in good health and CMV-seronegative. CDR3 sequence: CASSLQGARAEAFF. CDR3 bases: TGTGCCAGCAGTTTACAGGGGGCAAGGGCTGAAGCTTTCTTT.